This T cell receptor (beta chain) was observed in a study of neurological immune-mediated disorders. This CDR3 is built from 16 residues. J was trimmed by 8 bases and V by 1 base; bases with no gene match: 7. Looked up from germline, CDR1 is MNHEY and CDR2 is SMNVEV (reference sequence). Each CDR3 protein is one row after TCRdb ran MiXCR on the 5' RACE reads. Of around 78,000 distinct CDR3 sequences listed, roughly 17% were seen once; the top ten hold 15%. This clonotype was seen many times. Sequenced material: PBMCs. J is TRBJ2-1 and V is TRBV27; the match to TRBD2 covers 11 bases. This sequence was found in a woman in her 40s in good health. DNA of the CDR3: TGTGCCAGCAGTTTATTCCCTAGCGGGGGGCAAGATGAGCAGTTCTTC. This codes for CASSLFPSGGQDEQFF.